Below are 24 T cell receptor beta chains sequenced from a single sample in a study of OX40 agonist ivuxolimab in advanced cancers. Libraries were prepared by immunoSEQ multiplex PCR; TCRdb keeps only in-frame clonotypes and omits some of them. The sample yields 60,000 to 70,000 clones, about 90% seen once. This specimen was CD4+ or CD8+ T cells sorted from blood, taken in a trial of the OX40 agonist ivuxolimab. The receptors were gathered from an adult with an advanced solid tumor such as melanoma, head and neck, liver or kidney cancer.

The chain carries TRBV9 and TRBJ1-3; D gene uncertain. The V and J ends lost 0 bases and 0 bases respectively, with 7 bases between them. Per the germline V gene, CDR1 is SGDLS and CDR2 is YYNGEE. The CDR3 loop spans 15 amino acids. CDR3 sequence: CASSVGGYSGNTIYF. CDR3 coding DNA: TGTGCCAGCAGCGTAGGAGGGTACTCTGGAAACACCATATATTTT.

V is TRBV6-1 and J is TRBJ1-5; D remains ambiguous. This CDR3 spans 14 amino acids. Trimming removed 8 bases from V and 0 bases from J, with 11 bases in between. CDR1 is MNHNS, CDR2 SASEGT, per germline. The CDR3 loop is CASRLEVSNQPQHF. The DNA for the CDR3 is TGTGCCAGCCGCCTCGAGGTTAGCAATCAGCCCCAGCATTTT.

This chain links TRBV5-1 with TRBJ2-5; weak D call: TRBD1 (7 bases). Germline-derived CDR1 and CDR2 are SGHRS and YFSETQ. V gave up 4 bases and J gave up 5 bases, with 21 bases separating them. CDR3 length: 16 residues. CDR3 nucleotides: TGCGCCAGCAGCAGAGGACAGGCGGGGATAGGGGAGACCCAGTACTTC. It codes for CASSRGQAGIGETQYF.

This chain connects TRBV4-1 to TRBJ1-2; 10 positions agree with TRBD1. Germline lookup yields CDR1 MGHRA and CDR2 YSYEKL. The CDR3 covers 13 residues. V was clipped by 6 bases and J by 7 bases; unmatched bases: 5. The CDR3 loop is CASSPGTGVGYTF. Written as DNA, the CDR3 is TGCGCCAGCAGTCCCGGGACAGGGGTTGGCTACACCTTC.

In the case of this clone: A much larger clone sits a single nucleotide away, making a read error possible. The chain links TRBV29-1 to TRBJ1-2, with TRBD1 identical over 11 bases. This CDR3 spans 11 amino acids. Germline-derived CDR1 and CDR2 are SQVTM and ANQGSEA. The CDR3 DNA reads TGCAGCGTGGGGACAGGGGGTGGCTACATCTTC. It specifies CSVGTGGGYIF.

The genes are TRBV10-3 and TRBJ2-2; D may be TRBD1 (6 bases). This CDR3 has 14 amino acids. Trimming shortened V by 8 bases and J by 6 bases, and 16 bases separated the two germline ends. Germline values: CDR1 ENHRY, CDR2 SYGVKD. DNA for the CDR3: TGTGCCATCGGTCCGAAGGCAGGGGCCGGGGAGCTGTTTTTT. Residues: CAIGPKAGAGELFF.

The CDR3 loop is CASSLSGLNTEAFF. The CDR3, as DNA: TGTGCCAGCAGTTTATCGGGCCTGAACACTGAAGCTTTCTTT. The chain carries TRBV27 and TRBJ1-1; D uncertain. This CDR3 contains 14 residues. Germline V gene sequence: CDR1 MNHEY, CDR2 SMNVEV (reference sequence). V was cut by 0 bases and J by 0 bases, with 5 bases left in between.

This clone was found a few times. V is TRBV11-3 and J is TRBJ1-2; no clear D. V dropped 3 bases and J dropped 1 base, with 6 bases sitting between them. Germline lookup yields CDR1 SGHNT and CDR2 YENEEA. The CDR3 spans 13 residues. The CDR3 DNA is TGTGCCAGCAGCTTCGGGAGTAACTATGGCTACACCTTC. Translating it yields CASSFGSNYGYTF.

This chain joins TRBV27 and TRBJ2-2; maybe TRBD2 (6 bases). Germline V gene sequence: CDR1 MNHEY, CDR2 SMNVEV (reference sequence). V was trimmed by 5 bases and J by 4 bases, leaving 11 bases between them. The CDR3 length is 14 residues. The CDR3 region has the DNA TGTGCCAGCAGTGCCGGGAGAGTCACCGGGGAGCTGTTTTTT. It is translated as CASSAGRVTGELFF.

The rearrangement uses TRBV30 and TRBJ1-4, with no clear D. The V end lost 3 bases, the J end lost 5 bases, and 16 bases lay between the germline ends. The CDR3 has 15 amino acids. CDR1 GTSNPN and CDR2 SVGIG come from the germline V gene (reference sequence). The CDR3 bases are TGTGCCTGGAGCGGAGCGCGGGGTTGGAATGAAAAACTGTTTTTT. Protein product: CAWSGARGWNEKLFF. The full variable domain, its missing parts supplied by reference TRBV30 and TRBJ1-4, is SQTIHQWPATLVQPVGSPLSLECTVEGTSNPNLYWYRQAAGRGLQLLFYSVGIGQISSEVPQNLSASRPQDRQFILSSKKLLLSDSGFYLCAWSGARGWNEKLFFGSGTQLSVL.

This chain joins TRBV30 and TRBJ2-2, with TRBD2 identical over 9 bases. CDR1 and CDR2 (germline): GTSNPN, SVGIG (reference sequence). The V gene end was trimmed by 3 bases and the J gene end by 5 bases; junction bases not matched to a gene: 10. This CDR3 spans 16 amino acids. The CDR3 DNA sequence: TGTGCCTGGAGAGCGAGCGGGAGGCGACAGACCGGGGAGCTGTTTTTT. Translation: CAWRASGRRQTGELFF.

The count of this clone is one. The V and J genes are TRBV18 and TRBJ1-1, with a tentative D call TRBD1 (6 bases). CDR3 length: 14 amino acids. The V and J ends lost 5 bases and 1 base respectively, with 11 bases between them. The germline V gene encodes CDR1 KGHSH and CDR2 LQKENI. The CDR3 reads CASSAGTTNTEAFF. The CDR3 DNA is TGTGCCAGCTCAGCAGGGACAACGAACACTGAAGCTTTCTTT.

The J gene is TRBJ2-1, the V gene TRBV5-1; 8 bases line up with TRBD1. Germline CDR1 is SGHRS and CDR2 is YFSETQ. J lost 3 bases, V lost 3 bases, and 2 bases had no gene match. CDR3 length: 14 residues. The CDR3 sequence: CASSSGQGYNEQFF. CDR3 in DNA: TGCGCCAGCAGCTCTGGACAGGGCTACAATGAGCAGTTCTTC.

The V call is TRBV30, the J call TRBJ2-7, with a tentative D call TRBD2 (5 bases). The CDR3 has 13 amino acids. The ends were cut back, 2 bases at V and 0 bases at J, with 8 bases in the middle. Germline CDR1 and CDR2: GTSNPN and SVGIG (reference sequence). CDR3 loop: CAWSTGISYEQYF. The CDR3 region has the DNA TGTGCCTGGAGTACCGGGATCTCCTACGAGCAGTACTTC. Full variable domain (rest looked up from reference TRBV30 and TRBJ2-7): SQTIHQWPATLVQPVGSPLSLECTVEGTSNPNLYWYRQAAGRGLQLLFYSVGIGQISSEVPQNLSASRPQDRQFILSSKKLLLSDSGFYLCAWSTGISYEQYFGPGTRLTVT.

The CDR3 bases are TGTGCCAGCAGCTTAGCTCCTAGCGGGAGCACAGATACGCAGTATTTT. Its translation is CASSLAPSGSTDTQYF. The J gene is TRBJ2-3, the V gene TRBV7-2; 8 positions match TRBD2. Germline V gene data show CDR1 as SGHTA and CDR2 as FQGNSA. V shed 0 bases and J 0 bases; nucleotides not matched to a gene: 2. The CDR3 loop spans 16 amino acids.

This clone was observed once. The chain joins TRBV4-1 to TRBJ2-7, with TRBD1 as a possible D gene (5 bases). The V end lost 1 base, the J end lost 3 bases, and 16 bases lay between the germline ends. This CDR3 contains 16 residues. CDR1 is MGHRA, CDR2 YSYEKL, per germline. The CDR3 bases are TGCGCCAGCAGCCAAGTCCCGTCGGCAGGGAACTACGAGCAGTACTTC. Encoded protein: CASSQVPSAGNYEQYF.

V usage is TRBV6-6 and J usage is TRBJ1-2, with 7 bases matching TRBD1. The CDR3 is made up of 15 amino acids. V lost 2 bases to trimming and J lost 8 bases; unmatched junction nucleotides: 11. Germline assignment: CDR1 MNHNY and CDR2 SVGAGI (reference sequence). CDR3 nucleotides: TGTGCCAGCAGTTACCTAACCGTACAGGGGAAGGGCTACACCTTC. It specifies CASSYLTVQGKGYTF.

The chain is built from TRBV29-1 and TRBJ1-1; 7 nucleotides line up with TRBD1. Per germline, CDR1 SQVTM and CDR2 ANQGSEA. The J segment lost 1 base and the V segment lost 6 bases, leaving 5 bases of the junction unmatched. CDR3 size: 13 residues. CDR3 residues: CSVAGTANTEAFF. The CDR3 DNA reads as TGCAGCGTGGCCGGGACAGCGAACACTGAAGCTTTCTTT.

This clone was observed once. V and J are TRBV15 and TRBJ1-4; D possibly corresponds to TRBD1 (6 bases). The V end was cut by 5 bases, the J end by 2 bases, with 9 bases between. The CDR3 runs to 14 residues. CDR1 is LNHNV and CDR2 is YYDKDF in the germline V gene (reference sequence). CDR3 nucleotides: TGTGCCACCAGCCAGGGGCGGACTAATGAAAAACTGTTTTTT. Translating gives CATSQGRTNEKLFF. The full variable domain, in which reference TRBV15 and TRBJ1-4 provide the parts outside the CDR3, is DAMVIQNPRYQVTQFGKPVTLSCSQTLNHNVMYWYQQKSSQAPKLLFHYYDKDFNNEADTPDNFQSRRPNTSFCFLDIRSPGLGDTAMYLCATSQGRTNEKLFFGSGTQLSVL.

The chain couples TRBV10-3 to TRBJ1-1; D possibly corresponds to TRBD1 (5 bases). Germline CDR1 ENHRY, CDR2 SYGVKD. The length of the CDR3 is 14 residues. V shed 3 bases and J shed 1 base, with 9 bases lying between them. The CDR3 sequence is CAISEWGENTEAFF. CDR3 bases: TGTGCCATCAGTGAATGGGGGGAGAACACTGAAGCTTTCTTT.

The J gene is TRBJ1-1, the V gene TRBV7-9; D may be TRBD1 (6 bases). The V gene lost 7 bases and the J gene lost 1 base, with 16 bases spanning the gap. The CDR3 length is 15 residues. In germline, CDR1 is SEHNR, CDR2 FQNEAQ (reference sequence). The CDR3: CASTPRQVTNTEAFF. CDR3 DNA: TGTGCCAGCACCCCTCGACAGGTAACGAACACTGAAGCTTTCTTT.

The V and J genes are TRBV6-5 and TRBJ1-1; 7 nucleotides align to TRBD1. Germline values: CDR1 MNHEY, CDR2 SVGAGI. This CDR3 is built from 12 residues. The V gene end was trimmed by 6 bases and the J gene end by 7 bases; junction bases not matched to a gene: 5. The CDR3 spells CASRRGQVEAFF. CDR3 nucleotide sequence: TGTGCCAGCAGACGCGGACAGGTTGAAGCTTTCTTT.

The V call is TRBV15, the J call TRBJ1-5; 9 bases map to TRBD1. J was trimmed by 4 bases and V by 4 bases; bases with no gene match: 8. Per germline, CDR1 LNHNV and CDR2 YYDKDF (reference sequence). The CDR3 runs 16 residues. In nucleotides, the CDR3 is TGTGCCACCAGCAAACCCGGACAGGGGAGGAATCAGCCCCAGCATTTT. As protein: CATSKPGQGRNQPQHF.

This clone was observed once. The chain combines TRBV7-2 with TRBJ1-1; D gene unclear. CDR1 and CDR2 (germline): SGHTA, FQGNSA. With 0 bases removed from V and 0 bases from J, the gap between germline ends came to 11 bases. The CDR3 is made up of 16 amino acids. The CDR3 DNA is TGTGCCAGCAGCTTAGCGGCGTCAGTCATGAACACTGAAGCTTTCTTT. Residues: CASSLAASVMNTEAFF.